Each of the 19 T cell receptor beta chains below was sequenced from the same sample in a study of radiation and T cells in renal cell carcinoma. TCRdb keeps only in-frame clones here, not all; method: immunoSEQ multiplex PCR. The sample lists some 120,000 clones; roughly four fifths were seen once. Sample time point: blood 2 weeks post-SBRT. Treatment described: 15 Gy SBRT to primary tumor, nephrectomy 4 weeks later. The input for sequencing was blood, taken from a patient whose treatment included radiotherapy and nephrectomy. The source of these receptors is a woman aged 60-75 years with renal cell carcinoma.

V gene TRBV6-6 combines with J gene TRBJ1-1; 7 bases are a match to TRBD1. With V trimmed by 2 bases and J by 10 bases, 7 bases remained unmatched. This CDR3 comprises 13 residues. The germline V gene encodes CDR1 MNHNY and CDR2 SVGAGI (reference sequence). CDR3 residues: CASSYGQDSGAFF. The CDR3, as DNA: TGTGCCAGCAGTTACGGACAGGATTCCGGAGCTTTCTTT.

V gene TRBV18 combines with J gene TRBJ1-1; tentative D call: TRBD1 (5 bases). The V end was cut by 1 base, the J end by 1 base, with 13 bases between. This CDR3 comprises 16 residues. Germline V gives CDR1 KGHSH, CDR2 LQKENI. This chain's CDR3 is CASSPLSGTPNTEAFF. The CDR3 coding sequence is TGTGCCAGCTCACCACTCTCCGGGACCCCGAACACTGAAGCTTTCTTT.

The rearrangement uses TRBV5-1 and TRBJ2-1; TRBD1 might be the D (7 bases). The CDR3 has 17 amino acids. Trimming left V 4 bases short and J 0 bases short, with 17 bases between. Germline assignment: CDR1 SGHRS and CDR2 YFSETQ. The CDR3 DNA reads TGCGCCAGCAGCCGGAGGGACAGCCCAAGCTCCTACAATGAGCAGTTCTTC. Residues: CASSRRDSPSSYNEQFF.

The J gene is TRBJ1-3, the V gene TRBV6-6; 12 bases fit TRBD1. Germline CDR1 and CDR2: MNHNY and SVGAGI (reference sequence). V lost 5 bases, J lost 2 bases, and 4 bases stayed unmatched. The CDR3 loop spans 16 amino acids. The CDR3 protein is CASSSRDRGPGNTIYF. The CDR3 DNA is TGTGCCAGCAGTAGCCGGGACAGGGGGCCTGGAAACACCATATATTTT.

This chain connects TRBV12-5 to TRBJ2-1; tentatively, D is TRBD2 (6 bases). CDR3 length: 12 amino acids. The ends were cut back, 6 bases at V and 7 bases at J, with 10 bases in the middle. Germline loops: CDR1 LGHNT, CDR2 FRNRAP. The CDR3 sequence is CASGVGGNEQFF. Here the CDR3 DNA reads TGTGCTAGTGGCGTAGGAGGGAATGAGCAGTTCTTC. Using reference TRBV12-5 and TRBJ2-1 for the parts outside the CDR3, the full variable domain is DARVTQTPRHKVTEMGQEVTMRCQPILGHNTVFWYRQTMMQGLELLAYFRNRAPLDDSGMPKDRFSAEMPDATLATLKIQPSEPRDSAVYFCASGVGGNEQFFGPGTRLTVL.

J is TRBJ2-1 and V is TRBV6-6; no reliable D call. The CDR3 is made up of 11 amino acids. V was trimmed by 6 bases and J by 4 bases, leaving 4 bases between them. Germline CDR1 MNHNY, CDR2 SVGAGI (reference sequence). The CDR3 loop is CASRHYNEQFF. CDR3 DNA sequence: TGTGCCAGCAGACATTACAATGAGCAGTTCTTC.

The chain uses TRBV19 and TRBJ1-2, with 10 positions matching TRBD1. The CDR3 is made up of 16 amino acids. Looked up from germline, CDR1 is LNHDA and CDR2 is SQIVND (reference sequence). Losses at the gene ends were 5 bases for V and 7 bases for J; bases not matched to a gene: 13. The CDR3 loop reads CASSPLFRDRGRGYTF. The CDR3 DNA sequence: TGTGCCAGTAGTCCCCTTTTCCGGGACAGGGGCCGTGGCTACACCTTC.

The chain joins TRBV9 to TRBJ1-2; a weak D match, TRBD1 (5 bases). Germline values: CDR1 SGDLS, CDR2 YYNGEE. CDR3 size: 14 residues. The germline V and J ends were trimmed by 3 bases and 6 bases, with 15 bases remaining between them. CDR3 DNA: TGTGCCAGCAGCGCGGGACTACGGAACGATGGCTACACCTTC. Protein product: CASSAGLRNDGYTF.

This sequence joins TRBV19 and TRBJ1-4; 8 bases fit TRBD1. The V and J ends lost 3 bases and 0 bases, in that order; junction bases with no gene match: 0. CDR3 length equals 15 residues. Germline V lookup: CDR1 LNHDA, CDR2 SQIVND (reference sequence). CDR3 bases: TGTGCCAGTAGTATGGACAGGGCAACTAATGAAAAACTGTTTTTT. As protein: CASSMDRATNEKLFF.

The chain joins TRBV30 to TRBJ1-3, with D perhaps matching TRBD1 (5 bases). Germline-derived CDR1 and CDR2 are GTSNPN and SVGIG (reference sequence). The length of the CDR3 is 15 residues. V was shortened by 2 bases and J by 2 bases, with 13 bases between the two germline ends. The CDR3 loop is CAWSTGTVPGNTIYF. As DNA, the CDR3 is TGTGCCTGGAGTACCGGGACGGTGCCTGGAAACACCATATATTTT.

The chain links TRBV10-3 to TRBJ2-7; D gene unclear. The CDR3 is 12 amino acids. The V gene's germline CDR1 is ENHRY and CDR2 SYGVKD. Trimming pared 8 bases from V and 7 bases from J, leaving 15 bases between. CDR3 sequence reads: CAIVTSNGEQYF. In nucleotides, the CDR3 is TGTGCCATCGTGACCAGTAATGGAGAGCAGTACTTC.

This chain uses TRBV7-9 with TRBJ1-6; 11 positions agree with TRBD1. The CDR3 loop spans 15 amino acids. Germline V gene data show CDR1 as SEHNR and CDR2 as FQNEAQ (reference sequence). V shed 3 bases, J shed 7 bases, and the junction held 2 bases outside the gene matches. The CDR3 reads CASSFGQGANSPLHF. In nucleotides, the CDR3 is TGTGCCAGCAGCTTTGGACAGGGGGCAAATTCACCCCTCCACTTT.

The rearrangement uses TRBV5-6 and TRBJ2-6, with D perhaps matching TRBD1 (5 bases). The length of the CDR3 is 14 residues. Trimming removed 0 bases from V and 9 bases from J, with 10 bases in between. Germline V gene sequence: CDR1 SGHDT, CDR2 YYEEEE. CDR3 DNA sequence: TGTGCCAGCAGCTTGGCTGGCCAGGGCAACGTCCTGACTTTC. It specifies CASSLAGQGNVLTF.

The rearrangement links TRBV7-2 to TRBJ1-1; no clear D gene. The CDR3 is made up of 12 amino acids. Trimming shortened V by 3 bases and J by 5 bases, and 7 bases separated the two germline ends. Germline assignment: CDR1 SGHTA and CDR2 FQGNSA. CDR3 nucleotides: TGTGCCAGCAGCTTGTCGGGGACTGAAGCTTTCTTT. It specifies CASSLSGTEAFF.

This rearrangement joins TRBV7-9 to TRBJ2-1, with 7 bases matching TRBD2. This CDR3 comprises 15 residues. V lost 5 bases and J lost 10; bases outside the gene matches: 14. The germline CDR1 and CDR2 sequences are SEHNR and FQNEAQ (reference sequence). The CDR3: CASSPWGGTIEEQFF. The CDR3 DNA reads TGTGCCAGCAGCCCCTGGGGGGGTACAATAGAAGAGCAGTTCTTC.

The rearrangement uses TRBV6-6 and TRBJ2-7; D ambiguous. This CDR3 contains 13 residues. The ends were cut back, 0 bases at V and 6 bases at J, with 9 bases in the middle. Looked up from germline, CDR1 is MNHNY and CDR2 is SVGAGI (reference sequence). CDR3 nucleotide sequence: TGTGCCAGCAGTTACTCCGGAAGGGCCGAGCAGTACTTC. It specifies CASSYSGRAEQYF.

The chain recombines TRBV9 with TRBJ1-1, with TRBD1 matching over 10 bases. V trimming: 5 bases; J trimming: 2 bases; junction bases outside the gene matches: 6. Germline values: CDR1 SGDLS, CDR2 YYNGEE. The CDR3 has 15 residues. CDR3 DNA: TGTGCCAGCAGAATGGGACAGGGGATCAACACTGAAGCTTTCTTT. Amino acid sequence: CASRMGQGINTEAFF.

The genes are TRBV18 and TRBJ1-2; 7 bases agree with TRBD1. The CDR3 covers 15 residues. V was pared by 6 bases and J by 5 bases, with 12 bases of the junction left unmatched. Germline-derived CDR1 and CDR2 are KGHSH and LQKENI. CDR3 in amino acids: CASSPTGEFVYGYTF. CDR3 DNA: TGTGCCAGCTCCCCAACAGGGGAGTTCGTTTATGGCTACACCTTC.

The chain recombines TRBV19 with TRBJ1-6; D perhaps matches TRBD1 (5 bases). Germline V gives CDR1 LNHDA, CDR2 SQIVND (reference sequence). The V end was cut by 3 bases, the J end by 0 bases, with 9 bases between. This CDR3 is 16 amino acids long. CDR3 sequence (DNA): TGTGCCAGTAGTATTTCAGGGAGCTCCTATAATTCACCCCTCCACTTT. Translated: CASSISGSSYNSPLHF.